Listed below are T cell receptor beta chains from one sample, sequenced in a study of blood T cell repertoires in COVID-19. TCRdb's copy holds only in-frame clones and misses some; the assay was immunoSEQ multiplex PCR. The table lists about 170,000 clones, around two thirds of them singletons. Sample: peripheral blood. These receptors were obtained from a woman at least 80 years old with acute or convalescent COVID-19. Each CDR3 is given with its conserved first and last residue. The D gene is left open where the match is weak. Expanded clones are given a class, and other clones once, few, many or no size at all.

d_gene,j_gene,abundance,v_gene,CDR3nt,CDR3aa
NA,TRBJ2-5,NA,TRBV3-1/TRBV3-2,TGTGCCAGCAGCCAGGGCAGGGAAGAGACCCAGTACTTC,CASSQGREETQYF
TRBD1,TRBJ1-4,NA,TRBV6-5,TGTGCCAGCGGTACCACGGGACAGCTTAATGAAAAACTGTTTTTT,CASGTTGQLNEKLFF
NA,TRBJ1-3,NA,TRBV3-1/TRBV3-2,TGTGCCAGCAGCCAAGGCGGGGAGGGAAACACCATATATTTT,CASSQGGEGNTIYF
NA,TRBJ1-5,NA,TRBV7-9,TGTGCCAGCAGCTTAGCGAAGGACAGTTTAGAGAATCAGCCCCAGCATTTT,CASSLAKDSLENQPQHF
TRBD2,TRBJ2-7,NA,TRBV14,TGTGCCAGCAGTCCACTAGCGGGGGACTACGAGCAGTACTTC,CASSPLAGDYEQYF
TRBD1,TRBJ1-2,NA,TRBV6-5,TGTGCCAGCACCGTAGGGACAGGGGATGGCTACACCTTC,CASTVGTGDGYTF
NA,TRBJ2-3,NA,TRBV12-3/TRBV12-4,TGTGCCAGCAGTTTTGGCAGCACAGATACGCAGTATTTT,CASSFGSTDTQYF
NA,TRBJ1-2,NA,TRBV14,TGTGCCAGCAGCCAAGTCTCAGGGGACAATCTTGGCTACACCTTC,CASSQVSGDNLGYTF
NA,TRBJ2-7,NA,TRBV2,TGTGCCAGCACGTTAGAGCCGGGACTCTCCTACGAGCAGTACTTC,CASTLEPGLSYEQYF
NA,TRBJ2-4,few,TRBV28,TGTGCCAGCAGTTATCCCGGGAGTAACATTCAGTACTTC,CASSYPGSNIQYF
TRBD1,TRBJ1-6,many,TRBV28,TGTGCCAGCAGTTTATACGGAACAGGGGGCAGCAATTCACCCCTCCACTTT,CASSLYGTGGSNSPLHF
TRBD2,TRBJ2-7,NA,TRBV28,TGTGCCAGCCGGGAGCGGGAGGTCGAGCAGTACTTC,CASREREVEQYF
TRBD1,TRBJ1-2,NA,TRBV14,TGTGCCAGCAGCCCGGGACAGGGGAGCTATGGCTACACCTTC,CASSPGQGSYGYTF
NA,TRBJ1-1,NA,TRBV6-6,TGTGCCAGCAGTTACTCCGGGGGCACTGAAGCTTTCTTT,CASSYSGGTEAFF
TRBD1,TRBJ1-5,NA,TRBV6-2/TRBV6-3,TGTGCCAGCAGTTCACCGGGACAGGGGTGGCCCGGTCAGCCCCAGCATTTT,CASSSPGQGWPGQPQHF
TRBD1,TRBJ1-1,few,TRBV29-1,TGCAGCGGCGAGTCGGACAGGGGCACTGAAGCTTTCTTT,CSGESDRGTEAFF
TRBD2,TRBJ2-1,once,TRBV19,TGTGCCAGTAGTAGGGTAGCGGGGACCTACAATGAGCAGTTCTTC,CASSRVAGTYNEQFF
TRBD2,TRBJ2-1,NA,TRBV6-2/TRBV6-3,TGTGCCAGCAGTTCCGCCGGGACTAGCGGGAGGTTAGGGCAGTTCTTC,CASSSAGTSGRLGQFF
NA,TRBJ2-2,few,TRBV4-2,TGTGCCAGCAGCCAAGTCCCCGCGAACACCGGGGAGCTGTTTTTT,CASSQVPANTGELFF
NA,TRBJ2-2,NA,TRBV29-1,TGCAGCACGCGGGTGGGGAGTAACCCGAACACCGGGGAGCTGTTTTTT,CSTRVGSNPNTGELFF
NA,TRBJ2-1,NA,TRBV18,TGTGCCAGCTCCACACGCAGCGGCAACTACAATGAGCAGTTCTTC,CASSTRSGNYNEQFF
TRBD1,TRBJ2-5,few,TRBV11-2,TGTGCCAGCAGCTTGATACAGGGGGACCCACAAGAGACCCAGTACTTC,CASSLIQGDPQETQYF
TRBD1,TRBJ2-7,NA,TRBV28,TGTGCCAGCTATCAACAGGGGGTCTCCTACGAGCAGTACTTC,CASYQQGVSYEQYF
TRBD2,TRBJ2-5,NA,TRBV5-4,TGTGCCAGCAGCTTGGGAGAGGCGGGAGAAGAGACCCAGTACTTC,CASSLGEAGEETQYF
TRBD1,TRBJ1-2,NA,TRBV5-1,TGCGCCAGCAGCTTGGAAGGACAGGGAACGGGTGGCTACACCTTC,CASSLEGQGTGGYTF
NA,TRBJ2-7,NA,TRBV28,TGTGCCAGCAGTTTCGGGGGTCTAAGCTCCTACGAGCAGTACTTC,CASSFGGLSSYEQYF
NA,TRBJ2-1,NA,TRBV19,TGTGCCAGTACCCTAAATCAAAGGGGCTATGAGCAGTTCTTC,CASTLNQRGYEQFF
TRBD1,TRBJ1-2,NA,TRBV4-3,TGCGCCAGCAGCCAAAGGACAGGGGACAACTATGGCTACACCTTC,CASSQRTGDNYGYTF
NA,TRBJ1-5,few,TRBV4-1,TGCGCCAGCAGCCACCAAATAGGGGCTCGGCAGCCCCAGCATTTT,CASSHQIGARQPQHF
TRBD2,TRBJ2-7,NA,TRBV28,TGTGCCAGCAGTCCCGCTGGACTAGCGGGCTCCTACGAGCAGTACTTC,CASSPAGLAGSYEQYF
NA,TRBJ2-7,NA,TRBV5-1,TGCGCCAGCAGCTTGGGGCTAGCGCCAAACGAGCAGTACTTC,CASSLGLAPNEQYF
TRBD2,TRBJ2-1,NA,TRBV4-2,TGTGCCAGCAGCCAACCCACTAGCGGGAGGGCGAATGAGCAGTTCTTC,CASSQPTSGRANEQFF
NA,TRBJ2-2,once,TRBV9,TGTGCCAGCAGCGTAGGTCCGTCGCAGGGCGGCACCGGGGAGCTGTTTTTT,CASSVGPSQGGTGELFF
NA,TRBJ1-5,NA,TRBV5-8,TGTGCCAGCAGCTTCATTGGACAGTCCGATAGCAATCAGCCCCAGCATTTT,CASSFIGQSDSNQPQHF
TRBD1,TRBJ1-2,few,TRBV28,TGTGCCAGCACCACTTGGTGGCAGGGGGCACACTTC,CASTTWWQGAHF
NA,TRBJ1-3,few,TRBV5-1,TGCGCCAGCAGTTCTGACAGTAACACAGGAAACACCATATATTTT,CASSSDSNTGNTIYF
NA,TRBJ2-1,NA,TRBV7-3,TGTGCCAGCAGCTTAACAAGTAGCTCCTACAATGAGCAGTTCTTC,CASSLTSSSYNEQFF
NA,TRBJ2-7,NA,TRBV27,TGTGCCAGCAGTGGCGGGAACTCCTACGAGCAGTACTTC,CASSGGNSYEQYF
NA,TRBJ1-6,NA,TRBV27,TGTGCCAGCAGTATCGGAGTCGGTTCACCCCTCCACTTT,CASSIGVGSPLHF
TRBD1,TRBJ1-1,NA,TRBV30,TGTGCCTGGAGTGTGATTTGGGACAGGGCGACTGAAGCTTTCTTT,CAWSVIWDRATEAFF
TRBD1,TRBJ1-3,NA,TRBV3-1/TRBV3-2,TGTGCCAGCAGCCAAGTACAGGGGGCGCCTGGAAACACCATATATTTT,CASSQVQGAPGNTIYF
NA,TRBJ2-5,NA,TRBV5-1,TGCGCCAGCGCCCGGGGTGGATCAGAGACCCAGTACTTC,CASARGGSETQYF
NA,TRBJ1-4,NA,TRBV19,TGTGCCGTTGACGGGGGGACTAATGAAAAACTGTTTTTT,CAVDGGTNEKLFF
NA,TRBJ2-7,NA,TRBV9,TGTGCCAGCAGCGTTATGGGCAGTAATTACGAGCAGTACTTC,CASSVMGSNYEQYF
TRBD2,TRBJ2-7,few,TRBV6-1,TGTGCCAGCAGTGAGAGCGGGACTCCCAGAATGTACGAGCAGTACTTC,CASSESGTPRMYEQYF
TRBD1,TRBJ2-2,few,TRBV29-1,TGCAGCGTCGAGGGGGCGCAGGGCACCGGGGAGCTGTTTTTT,CSVEGAQGTGELFF
NA,TRBJ2-5,NA,TRBV18,TGTGCCAGCTCACCACAACCCACCAGGGAGACCCAGTACTTC,CASSPQPTRETQYF
TRBD1,TRBJ2-5,NA,TRBV9,TGTGCCAGCAGCGCCCGGGGACAGGGCGCACACGAGACCCAGTACTTC,CASSARGQGAHETQYF
NA,TRBJ1-1,NA,TRBV7-2,TGTGCCAGCAGCTTAGCTCTGGAGGGGCACACTGAAGCTTTCTTT,CASSLALEGHTEAFF
NA,TRBJ2-1,few,TRBV19,TGTGCCAGTAGTATAGCGGGGGAGATAGGGCGCAATGAGCAGTTCTTC,CASSIAGEIGRNEQFF
TRBD2,TRBJ2-3,NA,TRBV5-4,TGTGCCAGCAGCTTGGGGGCCGGGACTAGCGGGAGTCGGGGGGATACGCAGTATTTT,CASSLGAGTSGSRGDTQYF
NA,TRBJ2-1,NA,TRBV30,TGTGCCTGGGCCCGGAGAGTTCTTAATGAGCAGTTCTTC,CAWARRVLNEQFF
TRBD1,TRBJ1-3,few,TRBV4-2,TGTGCCAGCAGCCGACAAGGGGGACAGGGAACGAATGGAAACACCATATATTTT,CASSRQGGQGTNGNTIYF